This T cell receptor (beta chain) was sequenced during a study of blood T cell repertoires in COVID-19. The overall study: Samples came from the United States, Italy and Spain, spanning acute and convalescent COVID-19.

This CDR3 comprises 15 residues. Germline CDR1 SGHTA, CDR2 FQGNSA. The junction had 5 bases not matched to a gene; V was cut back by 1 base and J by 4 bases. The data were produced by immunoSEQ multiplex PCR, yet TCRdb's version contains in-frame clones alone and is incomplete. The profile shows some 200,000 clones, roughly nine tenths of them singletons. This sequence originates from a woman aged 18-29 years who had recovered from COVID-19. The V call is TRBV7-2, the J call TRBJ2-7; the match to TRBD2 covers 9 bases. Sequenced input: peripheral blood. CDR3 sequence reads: CASSLDLAGGYEQYF. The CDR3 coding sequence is TGTGCCAGCAGCTTAGATCTGGCGGGAGGGTACGAGCAGTACTTC.